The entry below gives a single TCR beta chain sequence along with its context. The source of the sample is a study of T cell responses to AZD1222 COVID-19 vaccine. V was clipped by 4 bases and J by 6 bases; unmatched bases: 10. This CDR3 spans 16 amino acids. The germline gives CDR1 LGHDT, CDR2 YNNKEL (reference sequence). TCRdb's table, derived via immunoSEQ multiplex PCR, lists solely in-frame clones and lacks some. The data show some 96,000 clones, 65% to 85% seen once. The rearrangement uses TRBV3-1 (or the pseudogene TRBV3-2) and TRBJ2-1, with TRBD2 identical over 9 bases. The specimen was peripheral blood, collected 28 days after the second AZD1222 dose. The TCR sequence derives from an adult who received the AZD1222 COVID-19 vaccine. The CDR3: CASSPHVGGGGNEQFF. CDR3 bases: TGTGCCAGCAGCCCCCATGTTGGCGGGGGGGGCAATGAGCAGTTCTTC.